The present entry profiles one TCR beta chain with its context. The data stem from a study of glioma-infiltrating T cells after dendritic cell vaccination. Study at large: Glioblastoma patients came from Phase I and II dendritic cell vaccination trials. Between the early 2000s and the early 2010s, patients got autologous tumor lysate-pulsed dendritic cell vaccines.

Sequencing was performed with immunoSEQ multiplex PCR; in TCRdb, only in-frame clones are kept and a portion is missing. This table has fewer than 85,000 clones, around 81% appearing once. The clonotype originates from a human donor with glioblastoma. The sequences come from blood, collected before dendritic cell vaccination.

The CDR3 protein is CASSMTLAADTQYF. The DNA for the CDR3 is TGTGCCAGTAGTATGACCTTAGCAGCAGATACGCAGTATTTT. The chain uses TRBV19 and TRBJ2-3; D remains unclear. The CDR3 contains 14 residues. Germline V gene lookup returns CDR1 LNHDA and CDR2 SQIVND (reference sequence). V was cut by 3 bases and J by 4 bases, with 11 bases left in between. Full variable domain (remainder filled in from reference TRBV19 and TRBJ2-3): DGGITQSPKYLFRKEGQNVTLSCEQNLNHDAMYWYRQDPGQGLRLIYYSQIVNDFQKGDIAEGYSVSREKKESFPLTVTSAQKNPTAFYLCASSMTLAADTQYFGPGTRLTVL.